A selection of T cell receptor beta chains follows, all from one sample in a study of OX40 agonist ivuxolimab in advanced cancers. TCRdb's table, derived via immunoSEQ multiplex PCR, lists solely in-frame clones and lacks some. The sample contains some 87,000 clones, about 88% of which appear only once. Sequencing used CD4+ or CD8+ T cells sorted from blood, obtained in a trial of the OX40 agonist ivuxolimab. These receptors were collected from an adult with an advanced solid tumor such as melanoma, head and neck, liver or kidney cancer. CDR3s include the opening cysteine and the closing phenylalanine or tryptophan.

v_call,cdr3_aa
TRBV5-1,CASSPSRDRGRSEQYF
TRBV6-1,CASGETDRSGNTIYF
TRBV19,CASSMVPLNQPQHF
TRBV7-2,CASSLTEYYGYTF
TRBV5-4,CASSPGTSTDTQYF
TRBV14,CASSTGNVDTGELFF
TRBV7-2,CASSTGLAGEVHTQYF
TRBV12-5,CASGPGQGNQPQHF
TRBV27,CASSLGHERGYTF
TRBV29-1,CSVGSTIPTYYGYTF
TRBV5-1,CASTAGGYLYNEQFF
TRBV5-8,CASSYSGIKSGNTIYF
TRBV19,CASSIAERRRNTEAFF
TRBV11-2,CASSLDGVVSYTF
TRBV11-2,CASSVAGLSGANVLTF
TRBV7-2,CASSVSGGQETQYF
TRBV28,CASSIQGGADTQYF
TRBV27,CASMGDRGFHEQFF
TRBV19,CASSIPTGFTDTQYF
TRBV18,CASSHSRQGQPQHF
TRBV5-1,CASTPAFDSPLHF
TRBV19,CASSITPGQGTETQYF
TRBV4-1,CASSPNPAGGAYEQYF
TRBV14,CASSQETGASYEQYF
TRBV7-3,CASSVSTDTQYF
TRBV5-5,CASGLPGLAGADTQYF
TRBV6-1,CASTPGFRGQETQYF
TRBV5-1,CASSAGQNPYNEQFF
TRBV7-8,CAIAEGVNYGYTF
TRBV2,CASSEVSSTDTQYF
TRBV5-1,CASSLVGQAANEQFF
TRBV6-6,CASRSAGGSYEQYF
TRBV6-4,CASSDSPWTARSGYTF
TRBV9,CASSPADRGPMSNYGYTF
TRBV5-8,CASIDPRRSYEQYF
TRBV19,CASSPARDRVWVGYGYTF
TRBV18,CASSPAWDRNYGYTF
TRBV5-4,CASSLRDFSYGYTF
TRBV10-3,CAISGGGPDTGELFF
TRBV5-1,CASSPGTDSGANVLTF
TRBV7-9,CASSERQGHYGYTF
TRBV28,CASSPPPGGNTGELFF
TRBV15,CATSRDLWAETQYF
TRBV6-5,CASSFEGTRGNQPQHF
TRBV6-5,CATTPRVTSTEAFF
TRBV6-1,CASSAQPGWGKEAAQHF
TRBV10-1,CASSDTGLTDTQYF
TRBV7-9,CASSLSDPSLEAFF
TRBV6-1,CATRVEGDTGELFF
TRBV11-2,CASSHLSIYGRAGYEQYF